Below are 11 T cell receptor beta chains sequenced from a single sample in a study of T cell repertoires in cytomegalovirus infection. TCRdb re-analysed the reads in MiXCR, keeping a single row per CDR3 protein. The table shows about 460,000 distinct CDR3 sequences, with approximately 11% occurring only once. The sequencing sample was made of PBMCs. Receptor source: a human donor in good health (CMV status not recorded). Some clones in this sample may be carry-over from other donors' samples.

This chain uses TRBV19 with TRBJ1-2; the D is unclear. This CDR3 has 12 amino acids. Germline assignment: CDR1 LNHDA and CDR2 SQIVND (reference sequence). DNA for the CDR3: TGTGCATCTGAGCAGCCGCCTGAGGGCTACACCTTC. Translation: CASEQPPEGYTF.

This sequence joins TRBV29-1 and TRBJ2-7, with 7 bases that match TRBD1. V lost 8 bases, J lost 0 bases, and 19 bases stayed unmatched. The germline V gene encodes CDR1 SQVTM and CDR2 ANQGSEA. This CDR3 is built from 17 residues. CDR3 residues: CSILLTGAKAYSYEQYF. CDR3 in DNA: TGCAGCATCCTTCTAACAGGGGCGAAGGCTTACTCCTACGAGCAGTACTTC.

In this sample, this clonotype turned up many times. The CDR3: CASSYPGPRGHEQFF. CDR3 in DNA: TGTGCCAGCAGTTATCCCGGCCCTCGGGGGCATGAGCAGTTCTTC. V usage is TRBV6-5 and J usage is TRBJ2-1; either TRBD1 or TRBD2 may supply D (6 bases each). The V end was cut by 3 bases, the J end by 8 bases, with 17 bases between. The V gene's germline CDR1 is MNHEY and CDR2 SVGAGI. The CDR3 extends over 15 amino acids.

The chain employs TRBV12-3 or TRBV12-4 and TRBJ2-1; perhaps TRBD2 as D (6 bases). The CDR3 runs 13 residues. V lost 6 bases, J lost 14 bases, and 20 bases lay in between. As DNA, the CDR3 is TGTGCCAGCAGACCTCTCCGGGACTCCTTAAAGTTCTTC. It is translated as CASRPLRDSLKFF.

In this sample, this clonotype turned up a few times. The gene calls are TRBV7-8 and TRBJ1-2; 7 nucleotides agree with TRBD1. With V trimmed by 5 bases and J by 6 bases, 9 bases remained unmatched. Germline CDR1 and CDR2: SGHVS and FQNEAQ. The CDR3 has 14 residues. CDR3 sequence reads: CASSRARDSDGYTF. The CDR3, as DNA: TGTGCCAGCAGCCGAGCCCGGGACAGCGATGGCTACACCTTC.

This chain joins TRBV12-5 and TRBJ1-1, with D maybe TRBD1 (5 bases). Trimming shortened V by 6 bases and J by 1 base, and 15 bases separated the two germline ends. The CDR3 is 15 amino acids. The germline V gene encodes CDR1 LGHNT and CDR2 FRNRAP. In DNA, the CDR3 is TGTGCTAGTGGGCTGTCAGGGCTTGGGAACACTGAAGCTTTCTTT. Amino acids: CASGLSGLGNTEAFF.

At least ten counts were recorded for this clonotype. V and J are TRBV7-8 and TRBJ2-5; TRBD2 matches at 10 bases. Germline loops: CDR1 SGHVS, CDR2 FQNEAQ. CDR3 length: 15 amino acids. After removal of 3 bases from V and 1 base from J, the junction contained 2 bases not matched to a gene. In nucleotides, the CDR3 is TGTGCCAGCAGCTTCAGACTAGCGGGCCAAGAGACCCAGTACTTC. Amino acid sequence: CASSFRLAGQETQYF. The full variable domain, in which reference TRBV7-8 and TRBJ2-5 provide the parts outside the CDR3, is GAGVSQSPRYKVAKRGQDVALRCDPISGHVSLFWYQQALGQGPEFLTYFQNEAQLDKSGLPSDRFFAERPEGSVSTLKIQRTQQEDSAVYLCASSFRLAGQETQYFGPGTRLLVL.

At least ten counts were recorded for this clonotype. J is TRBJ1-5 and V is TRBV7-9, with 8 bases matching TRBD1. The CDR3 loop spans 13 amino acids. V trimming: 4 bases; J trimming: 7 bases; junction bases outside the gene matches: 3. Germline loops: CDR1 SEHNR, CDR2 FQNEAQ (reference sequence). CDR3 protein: CASSSDRVQPQHF. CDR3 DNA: TGTGCCAGCAGCTCGGACAGGGTACAGCCCCAGCATTTT.

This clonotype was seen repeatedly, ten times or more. The CDR3, as DNA: TGTGCCAGTAGTATAGGGGGACTAGCCAATGAGCAGTTCTTC. It yields the protein CASSIGGLANEQFF. This sequence joins TRBV19 and TRBJ2-1, with 9 positions matching TRBD2. V gave up 1 base and J gave up 6 bases; unmatched junction bases: 1. The CDR3 is made up of 14 amino acids. Germline lookup yields CDR1 LNHDA and CDR2 SQIVND (reference sequence). Looking up the rest from reference TRBV19 and TRBJ2-1 gives the full variable domain: DGGITQSPKYLFRKEGQNVTLSCEQNLNHDAMYWYRQDPGQGLRLIYYSQIVNDFQKGDIAEGYSVSREKKESFPLTVTSAQKNPTAFYLCASSIGGLANEQFFGPGTRLTVL.

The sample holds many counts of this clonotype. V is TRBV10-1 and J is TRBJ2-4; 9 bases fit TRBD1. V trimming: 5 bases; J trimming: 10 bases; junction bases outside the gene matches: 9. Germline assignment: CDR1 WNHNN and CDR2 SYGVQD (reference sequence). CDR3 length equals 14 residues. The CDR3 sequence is CASSTGTGKVIQYF. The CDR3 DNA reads TGCGCCAGCAGTACCGGGACAGGGAAAGTAATTCAGTACTTC.

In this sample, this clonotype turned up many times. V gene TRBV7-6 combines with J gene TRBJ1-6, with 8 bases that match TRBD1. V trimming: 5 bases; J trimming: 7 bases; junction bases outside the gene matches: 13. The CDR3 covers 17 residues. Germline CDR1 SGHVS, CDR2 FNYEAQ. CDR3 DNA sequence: TGTGCCAGCAGCCTGACAGGGGCCACGACGGGGAATTCACCCCTCCACTTT. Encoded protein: CASSLTGATTGNSPLHF.